What follows describes a single T cell receptor beta chain. The entry originates in a study of OX40 agonist ivuxolimab in advanced cancers. Produced via immunoSEQ multiplex PCR; TCRdb's table is partial and in-frame only. The sample gives 99,000 or so clones, 84% of which show up once; 4.5% to 5.5% is in the top ten. Germline assignment: CDR1 SNHLY and CDR2 FYNNEI. V lost 8 bases and J 8 bases, leaving 9 bases between the germline ends. The CDR3 totals 11 residues. This sequence joins TRBV2 and TRBJ1-4, with D unresolved. The sequence was collected from an adult with an advanced solid tumor such as melanoma, head and neck, liver or kidney cancer. The material was CD4+ or CD8+ T cells sorted from blood, obtained in a trial of the OX40 agonist ivuxolimab. DNA of the CDR3: TGTGCCAGCGCGAGCGCGGAAAAACTGTTTTTT. Amino acid sequence: CASASAEKLFF.